The 16 T cell receptor beta chains below all came from one sample that was sequenced in a study of blood T cell repertoires in COVID-19. Some clones are missing from TCRdb's copy, which holds only in-frame ones; the method was immunoSEQ multiplex PCR. Among about 160,000 clones listed, roughly 88% were seen once. Sequenced material: peripheral blood. These receptors were taken from a woman of 80 years or more with active or convalescent COVID-19.

J is TRBJ1-6 and V is TRBV6-1; D is undetermined. Looked up from germline, CDR1 is MNHNS and CDR2 is SASEGT. This CDR3 spans 11 amino acids. V lost 7 bases and J lost 14, with 12 bases in between. The CDR3 spells CASTAQEALHF. CDR3 DNA sequence: TGTGCCAGCACCGCCCAGGAGGCCCTCCACTTT.

Written as DNA, the CDR3 is TGTGCCAGCAGCATGCCGGGACAGGGGACGTTCTTC. This encodes CASSMPGQGTFF. The gene calls are TRBV9 and TRBJ2-1; 10 bases are a match to TRBD1. The CDR3 runs 12 residues. CDR1 is SGDLS, CDR2 YYNGEE, per germline. V lost 4 bases, J lost 15 bases, and 7 bases stayed unmatched.

This clone was seen just once. V gene TRBV3-1 (or the pseudogene TRBV3-2) combines with J gene TRBJ1-2; D is unresolved. The CDR3 consists of 14 residues. In germline, CDR1 is LGHDT, CDR2 YNNKEL (reference sequence). With 1 base removed from V and 4 bases from J, the gap between germline ends came to 10 bases. This CDR3 is CASSQAPIVYGYTF. The CDR3 DNA follows: TGTGCCAGCAGCCAAGCTCCCATAGTCTATGGCTACACCTTC.

CDR3 sequence reads: CASSYPWTGWGGLFF. CDR3 nucleotides: TGTGCCAGCAGTTACCCATGGACAGGCTGGGGTGGACTGTTTTTT. The chain is built from TRBV6-6 and TRBJ1-4, with 7 bases identical to TRBD1. CDR3 size: 15 residues. V shed 2 bases, J shed 13 bases, and the junction held 13 bases outside the gene matches. The germline V gene has CDR1 MNHNY and CDR2 SVGAGI (reference sequence).

This clone was seen once. The chain is built from TRBV11-3 and TRBJ2-2, with D maybe TRBD2 (6 bases). The CDR3 covers 15 residues. The germline V gene has CDR1 SGHNT and CDR2 YENEEA. V lost 5 bases, J lost 1 base, and 11 bases lay in between. The CDR3 spells CASSRGVLNTGELFF. For the CDR3, the DNA is TGTGCCAGCAGCCGCGGGGTCTTGAACACCGGGGAGCTGTTTTTT.

The rearrangement links TRBV5-6 to TRBJ2-7; the D gene is possibly TRBD2 (6 bases). With 4 bases removed from V and 2 bases from J, the gap between germline ends came to 16 bases. The CDR3 is made up of 15 amino acids. Germline V CDR1 and CDR2: SGHDT, YYEEEE. CDR3 residues: CASSPSSGWAYEQYF. CDR3 coding DNA: TGTGCCAGCAGCCCGAGTAGCGGATGGGCCTACGAGCAGTACTTC. The complete variable domain, with remaining parts taken from reference TRBV5-6 and TRBJ2-7, reads DAGVTQSPTHLIKTRGQQVTLRCSPKSGHDTVSWYQQALGQGPQFIFQYYEEEERQRGNFPDRFSGHQFPNYSSELNVNALLLGDSALYLCASSPSSGWAYEQYFGPGTRLTVT.

This chain uses TRBV19 with TRBJ2-1, with 8 positions matching TRBD1. CDR1 is LNHDA and CDR2 is SQIVND in the germline V gene (reference sequence). This CDR3 comprises 17 residues. The V segment lost 5 bases and the J segment 0 bases; nucleotides outside the gene matches: 9. The CDR3: CASSLDRAVGSYNEQFF. In nucleotides, the CDR3 is TGTGCCAGTAGTTTGGACAGGGCAGTTGGCTCCTACAATGAGCAGTTCTTC. Filled out from reference TRBV19 and TRBJ2-1, the complete variable domain reads DGGITQSPKYLFRKEGQNVTLSCEQNLNHDAMYWYRQDPGQGLRLIYYSQIVNDFQKGDIAEGYSVSREKKESFPLTVTSAQKNPTAFYLCASSLDRAVGSYNEQFFGPGTRLTVL.

The rearrangement uses TRBV7-2 and TRBJ2-3; D is unresolved. CDR1 and CDR2 (germline): SGHTA, FQGNSA. CDR3 size: 16 residues. Trimming cost V 1 base and J 2 bases, with 13 bases left between them. CDR3 sequence: CASSLESALNTDTQYF. In DNA, the CDR3 is TGTGCCAGCAGCTTAGAGTCTGCTCTAAACACAGATACGCAGTATTTT.

This clone was seen a single time. V gene TRBV5-1 combines with J gene TRBJ1-4; the D gene is possibly TRBD1 (5 bases). CDR1 and CDR2 from the germline V gene are SGHRS and YFSETQ. CDR3 size: 14 residues. The ends were cut back, 4 bases at V and 9 bases at J, with 16 bases in the middle. CDR3 region: CASSADSPSKKLFF. The CDR3 DNA reads as TGCGCCAGCAGCGCCGACAGCCCATCGAAAAAACTGTTTTTT.

The genes are TRBV7-9 and TRBJ2-3; unclear D gene. V was pared by 5 bases and J by 4 bases, with 19 bases between. Germline loops: CDR1 SEHNR, CDR2 FQNEAQ (reference sequence). The CDR3 is 16 residues long. The CDR3 bases are TGTGCCAGCAGCGGTCCGCTTGGCGGTGGTTCAGATACGCAGTATTTT. Its protein is CASSGPLGGGSDTQYF.

The rearrangement uses TRBV2 and TRBJ1-1; the D gene is possibly TRBD1 (5 bases). CDR1 SNHLY and CDR2 FYNNEI come from the germline V gene. The CDR3 length is 14 residues. Trimming removed 3 bases from V and 2 bases from J, with 10 bases in between. This chain's CDR3 is CASSDWGGNTEAFF. CDR3 DNA sequence: TGTGCCAGCAGTGATTGGGGCGGAAACACTGAAGCTTTCTTT.

The chain employs TRBV10-2 and TRBJ1-1; 7 bases are a match to TRBD1. V trimming: 8 bases; J trimming: 0 bases; junction bases outside the gene matches: 6. CDR3 size: 14 residues. The germline gives CDR1 WSHSY, CDR2 SAAADI. The CDR3: CASQFQGVNTEAFF. DNA for the CDR3: TGCGCCAGCCAGTTTCAGGGGGTGAACACTGAAGCTTTCTTT.

The chain employs TRBV30 and TRBJ2-2; D is possibly TRBD1 (6 bases). The CDR3 length is 17 residues. The germline CDR1 and CDR2 sequences are GTSNPN and SVGIG (reference sequence). V was clipped by 0 bases and J by 6 bases, with 20 bases between them. This CDR3 reads CAWSVRTWTESAGELFF. The CDR3 DNA is TGTGCCTGGAGTGTCAGAACCTGGACAGAGTCGGCCGGGGAGCTGTTTTTT. Complete variable domain (other parts from reference TRBV30 and TRBJ2-2): SQTIHQWPATLVQPVGSPLSLECTVEGTSNPNLYWYRQAAGRGLQLLFYSVGIGQISSEVPQNLSASRPQDRQFILSSKKLLLSDSGFYLCAWSVRTWTESAGELFFGEGSRLTVL.

The chain is built from TRBV2 and TRBJ2-7; weak D call: TRBD2 (6 bases). The germline V and J ends were trimmed by 6 bases and 2 bases, with 11 bases remaining between them. Germline lookup yields CDR1 SNHLY and CDR2 FYNNEI. CDR3 length: 13 residues. Here the CDR3 DNA reads TGTGCCAGCAGGGGAGTAGCGGCCTACGAGCAGTACTTC. Translated: CASRGVAAYEQYF.

The rearrangement links TRBV10-3 to TRBJ2-5; TRBD1 aligns across 8 bases. The V segment lost 6 bases and the J segment 4 bases; nucleotides outside the gene matches: 4. CDR1 ENHRY and CDR2 SYGVKD come from the germline V gene. The CDR3 loop spans 13 amino acids. The CDR3 region has the DNA TGTGCCATCAGCGACAGGGGTCCAGAGACCCAGTACTTC. The encoded protein is CAISDRGPETQYF.

The chain carries TRBV10-3 and TRBJ2-7; tentative D call: TRBD1 (5 bases). Germline CDR1 ENHRY, CDR2 SYGVKD. This CDR3 region has 14 residues. Trimming pared 6 bases from V and 7 bases from J, leaving 19 bases between. This chain's CDR3 is CAIRPREGVWEQYF. The CDR3 DNA follows: TGTGCCATCAGACCTCGTGAAGGGGTTTGGGAGCAGTACTTC.